This T cell receptor beta chain was profiled in a study of technical replicates of blood from a handful of donors. The assay was immunoSEQ multiplex PCR, and TCRdb's table has in-frame clones only and misses some. The sample gives tens of thousands of clones, 90% to 95% of which show up once; 4.7% is in the top ten. Trimming took 3 bases from V and 2 from J; bases not matched to a gene: 15. The CDR3 loop spans 18 amino acids. Germline assignment: CDR1 SQVTM and CDR2 ANQGSEA. In its sample, this clone was seen once. Sequenced input: PBMCs. The rearrangement links TRBV29-1 to TRBJ2-5; 10 positions agree with TRBD2. The receptor comes from a human donor in good health. Some clones in this sample may be carry-over from other donors' samples. The CDR3 region has the DNA TGCAGCGTTGATGATGGAACTAGCGGGACCAAATCACAAGAGACCCAGTACTTC. Translation gives CSVDDGTSGTKSQETQYF.